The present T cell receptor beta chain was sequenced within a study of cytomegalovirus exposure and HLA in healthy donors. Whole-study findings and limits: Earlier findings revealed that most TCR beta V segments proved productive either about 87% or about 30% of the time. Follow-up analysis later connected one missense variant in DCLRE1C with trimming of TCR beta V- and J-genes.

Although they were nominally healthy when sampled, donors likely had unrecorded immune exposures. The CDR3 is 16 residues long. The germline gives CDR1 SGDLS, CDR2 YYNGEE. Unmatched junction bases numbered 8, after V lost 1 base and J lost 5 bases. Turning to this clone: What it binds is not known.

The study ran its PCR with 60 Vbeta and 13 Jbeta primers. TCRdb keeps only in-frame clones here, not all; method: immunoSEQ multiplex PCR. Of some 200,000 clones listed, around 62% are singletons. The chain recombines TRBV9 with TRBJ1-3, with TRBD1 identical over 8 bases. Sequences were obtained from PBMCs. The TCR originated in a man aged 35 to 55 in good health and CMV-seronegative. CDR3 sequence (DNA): TGTGCCAGCAGCGTAAGTGGACAGGGAACGCGAAACACCATATATTTT. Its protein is CASSVSGQGTRNTIYF.